This is a list of T cell receptor beta chains from one sample in a study of blood T cell repertoires in COVID-19. Profiling relied on immunoSEQ multiplex PCR, and the TCRdb table lists in-frame clones only, not all of them. The profile shows roughly 240,000 clones, over 80% of them singletons. Material: peripheral blood. Receptors were obtained from a man aged 60 to 69 who had recovered from COVID-19. Each CDR3 is given with its conserved first and last residue. The D gene is left open where the match is weak. Clone sizes are given selectively: once, few, many, or a class where the clone is expanded.

v_call	d_call	j_call	clone_size	cdr3_nt	cdr3_aa
TRBV7-9	-	TRBJ2-1	-	TGTGCCAGCAGCTTAGCAGCCGGGGCCTACAATGAGCAGTTCTTC	CASSLAAGAYNEQFF
TRBV30	TRBD2	TRBJ2-3	-	TGTGCCTGGAGGGGACGGGGGGGACCGAGGGCCACAGATACGCAGTATTTT	CAWRGRGGPRATDTQYF
TRBV28	-	TRBJ1-5	-	TGTGCCAGCAGGAGCTTTGGGCAGATCAATCAGCCCCAGCATTTT	CASRSFGQINQPQHF
TRBV10-1	TRBD2	TRBJ2-1	-	TGCGCCAGCAGTGGACCCGGACTAGCGGGAGTAACCGACAATGAGCAGTTCTTC	CASSGPGLAGVTDNEQFF
TRBV11-3	TRBD2	TRBJ2-1	-	TGTGCCAGCAGCTTGGCTAGCGGGAAGCTCAACAATGAGCAGTTCTTC	CASSLASGKLNNEQFF
TRBV10-1	TRBD2	TRBJ2-2	-	TGCGCCAGCAGACCGGGACTAGCGTTGAACACCGGGGAGCTGTTTTTT	CASRPGLALNTGELFF
TRBV27	TRBD1	TRBJ1-2	-	TGTGCCAGCAGGGGAGGACAGGGGATGATCTATGGCTACACCTTC	CASRGGQGMIYGYTF
TRBV7-3	TRBD2	TRBJ2-2	-	TGTGCCAGCAGCTTAAGCGGGGGGTCCGTCACCGGGGAGCTGTTTTTT	CASSLSGGSVTGELFF
TRBV6-6	-	TRBJ1-5	-	TGTGCCAGCACCATAGGGGGCAATCAGCCCCAGCATTTT	CASTIGGNQPQHF
TRBV6-5	TRBD1	TRBJ1-2	-	TGTGCCAGCAGTCCTGGGGACAGGGAATACTATGGCTACACCTTC	CASSPGDREYYGYTF
TRBV18	-	TRBJ2-1	-	TGTGCCAGCTCACCACGGATGACACCGAGCTCCTACAATGAGCAGTTCTTC	CASSPRMTPSSYNEQFF
TRBV5-1	-	TRBJ1-2	few	TGCGCCAGCAGCTTGGGACCGGACGGAGGTTACTATGGCTACACCTTC	CASSLGPDGGYYGYTF
TRBV5-1	-	TRBJ2-5	-	TGCGCCAGCAGCTTGGCCTCTCAGCGGCAAGAGACCCAGTACTTC	CASSLASQRQETQYF